Listed below are T cell receptor beta chains from one sample, sequenced in a study of response to subunit inactivated influenza vaccine. TCRdb used MiXCR to reprocess the RT-PCR reads, holding one entry per CDR3 protein. The repertoire holds roughly 460,000 distinct CDR3 sequences, with approximately 11% as singletons. Specimen: PBMCs from blood, collected 40 to 50 days after vaccination. All receptors come from a middle-aged man who received an inactivated influenza vaccine. The conserved cysteine and the conserved F or W are not part of the CDR3 here.

CDR3aa | v_gene
ASSLTRDRGGETQY | TRBV12-3/TRBV12-4
SARVWTRKETQY | TRBV20-1
ASSLVGTGAYNEQF | TRBV7-9
SARVGRRGSPLH | TRBV20-1
SARDLGIYGYT | TRBV20-1
SVEDWGSGANVLT | TRBV29-1
ASSLQIGDTQY | TRBV5-1
AGGTLAAGELF | TRBV6-6
AISEGTRTDTQY | TRBV10-3
ASSLPGLDTY | TRBV27
ATSDRKPGLAGGQQETQY | TRBV24-1
ASSPPSVGTDTQY | TRBV18
ASSRLEGTGELF | TRBV12-3/TRBV12-4
ASTPAMPGQGAGYT | TRBV6-1
ASSFSREYEQY | TRBV5-6
ASSRSQGSRRIYEQY | TRBV25-1
ASSLDRVLSPLH | TRBV7-2
ASSLAAVSGANVLT | TRBV7-2
ASSLGTGYT | TRBV7-9
ASTLGVGASYEQY | TRBV28
ASSVRGDYLSYNEQF | TRBV4-2
AISATGAGNTEAF | TRBV10-3
ATSDHRDRGLYNEQF | TRBV24-1
ASSKDSSSRWANVLT | TRBV7-9
SARGTSGTHNEQF | TRBV20-1
ASTLRDRGQETQY | TRBV7-9
ASSAPGSKNIQY | TRBV6-1
ASSQTDSPLH | TRBV4-1
ASSRDRGGPGKTQY | TRBV5-6
ASSSSGMGNQPQH | TRBV5-1
ASSLRGRGNTIY | TRBV7-2
AISEGPREQY | TRBV10-3
ASSFGPGNTEAF | TRBV11-1
SVRGLAYNEQF | TRBV29-1
ATSTLRTYTGELF | TRBV15
ASSVTTSVYNEQF | TRBV7-9
ASSLLGGLENIQY | TRBV3-1
ASSKPDTQY | TRBV7-9
ATSRGLTYEQY | TRBV15
ASSSGQTEQY | TRBV13
ASSERANTIY | TRBV2
ASNRQGSGNTIY | TRBV6-1
ASSLGDRAQIKTQY | TRBV5-6
ASSPFEGSDTQY | TRBV11-1
SARADLTYEQY | TRBV20-1